Each of the 20 T cell receptor beta chains below was sequenced from the same sample in a study of T cell changes during pregnancy in multiple sclerosis. Data came from immunoSEQ multiplex PCR; TCRdb stores just in-frame clones and leaves some out. Of about 100,000 clones in the sample, 94% were seen once. Sequences were derived from peripheral blood, sampled before pregnancy. The receptor set was obtained from a female donor with multiple sclerosis, enrolled in a pregnancy study.

The V and J genes are TRBV7-8 and TRBJ2-5; 7 bases agree with TRBD2. The germline V gene encodes CDR1 SGHVS and CDR2 FQNEAQ. The junction had 11 bases not matched to a gene; V was cut back by 2 bases and J by 5 bases. This CDR3 has 16 amino acids. CDR3 protein: CASSLRAGASAETQYF. The CDR3 DNA follows: TGTGCCAGCAGCTTAAGGGCGGGAGCGTCGGCCGAGACCCAGTACTTC.

This chain joins TRBV19 and TRBJ2-2; D call uncertain. V lost 3 bases, J lost 1 base, and 9 bases lay in between. Germline V lookup: CDR1 LNHDA, CDR2 SQIVND (reference sequence). This CDR3 spans 15 amino acids. The CDR3 is CASSIFQMNTGELFF. The CDR3 coding sequence is TGTGCCAGTAGTATTTTTCAGATGAACACCGGGGAGCTGTTTTTT.

The chain links TRBV19 to TRBJ2-5; 7 nucleotides align to TRBD1. CDR1 is LNHDA and CDR2 is SQIVND in the germline V gene (reference sequence). V shed 4 bases, J shed 2 bases, and the junction held 7 bases outside the gene matches. CDR3 length: 15 residues. CDR3 bases: TGTGCCAGTAGTAGACCGGGACAGAGACAAGAGACCCAGTACTTC. Amino acids: CASSRPGQRQETQYF. The full variable domain, its missing parts supplied by reference TRBV19 and TRBJ2-5, is DGGITQSPKYLFRKEGQNVTLSCEQNLNHDAMYWYRQDPGQGLRLIYYSQIVNDFQKGDIAEGYSVSREKKESFPLTVTSAQKNPTAFYLCASSRPGQRQETQYFGPGTRLLVL.

The J gene is TRBJ1-2, the V gene TRBV15, with TRBD1 matching 8 bases. Looked up from germline, CDR1 is LNHNV and CDR2 is YYDKDF (reference sequence). After removal of 4 bases from V and 8 bases from J, the junction contained 9 bases not matched to a gene. This CDR3 is 14 amino acids long. CDR3 loop: CATSTRLTGEGYTF. The CDR3 DNA reads TGTGCCACCAGCACTCGTCTGACAGGGGAAGGCTACACCTTC.

The rearrangement uses TRBV7-3 and TRBJ2-1; 9 nucleotides agree with TRBD2. The ends lost 2 bases at V and 6 bases at J; junction bases unmatched: 11. The CDR3 totals 17 residues. Germline CDR1 reads SGHTA; CDR2 reads FQGTGA. The CDR3 bases are TGTGCCAGCAGCTTACGTAACCCGGGACTAGCAGTCAATGAGCAGTTCTTC. Amino acids: CASSLRNPGLAVNEQFF.

The gene calls are TRBV6-5 and TRBJ1-2; 8 bases fit TRBD1. This CDR3 has 12 amino acids. Germline assignment: CDR1 MNHEY and CDR2 SVGAGI. J gave up 8 bases and V 5 bases, and 4 bases lay outside the gene matches. The CDR3 reads CASSARQGGYTF. CDR3 DNA sequence: TGTGCCAGCAGTGCCCGACAGGGGGGCTACACCTTC.

The CDR3 coding sequence is TGTGCCAGCAGTAAATTCAGGGGAAGGAACACTGAAGCTTTCTTT. It translates to CASSKFRGRNTEAFF. V usage is TRBV6-5 and J usage is TRBJ1-1; D may be TRBD1 (6 bases). The V gene's germline CDR1 is MNHEY and CDR2 SVGAGI. The ends were cut back, 5 bases at V and 1 base at J, with 14 bases in the middle. The CDR3 contains 15 residues.

V usage is TRBV29-1 and J usage is TRBJ2-7; TRBD2 aligns across 10 bases. CDR3 size: 12 residues. Trimming removed 4 bases from V and 9 bases from J; junction bases left unmatched: 6. Germline values: CDR1 SQVTM, CDR2 ANQGSEA. The DNA of the CDR3 is TGCAGCGTTGGGCTAGCGGGAGTCTGGCAGTACTTC. Amino acid sequence: CSVGLAGVWQYF.

A single count supports this clone. The genes are TRBV5-1 and TRBJ2-3, with 9 bases aligning to TRBD2. The V and J ends lost 4 bases and 4 bases, in that order; junction bases with no gene match: 10. In germline, CDR1 is SGHRS, CDR2 YFSETQ. This CDR3 has 16 amino acids. CDR3 nucleotide sequence: TGCGCCAGCAGCGGGGGGCTAGCGGGATTTTCAGATACGCAGTATTTT. As protein: CASSGGLAGFSDTQYF.

V gene TRBV19 combines with J gene TRBJ2-3, with D possibly TRBD1 on 5 matching bases. The germline gives CDR1 LNHDA, CDR2 SQIVND (reference sequence). V was shortened by 4 bases and J by 5 bases, with 10 bases between the two germline ends. The CDR3 consists of 13 residues. CDR3 sequence: CASSRGRVDTQYF. The CDR3 bases are TGTGCCAGTAGTAGGGGCAGGGTAGATACGCAGTATTTT.

This chain uses TRBV5-1 with TRBJ1-1; D unclear. The CDR3 contains 16 residues. The germline V gene has CDR1 SGHRS and CDR2 YFSETQ. Trimming pared 1 base from V and 3 bases from J, leaving 16 bases between. This CDR3 reads CASSLKPISAYTEAFF. CDR3 nucleotides: TGCGCCAGCAGCTTGAAGCCTATTTCCGCCTACACTGAAGCTTTCTTT.

This rearrangement joins TRBV15 to TRBJ2-7; TRBD1 aligns across 10 bases. From germline, CDR1 is LNHNV and CDR2 YYDKDF (reference sequence). The ends lost 3 bases at V and 2 bases at J; junction bases unmatched: 4. CDR3 length: 15 residues. The CDR3 here is CATSRAGTGAYEQYF. Written as DNA, the CDR3 is TGTGCCACCAGCAGGGCCGGGACAGGGGCCTACGAGCAGTACTTC.

A single count supports this clone. The rearrangement joins TRBV28 to TRBJ1-5, with TRBD1 matching over 7 bases. Germline loops: CDR1 MDHEN, CDR2 SYDVKM. This CDR3 comprises 17 residues. Trimming cost V 6 bases and J 0 bases; bases outside gene matches: 11. In nucleotides, the CDR3 is TGTGCCAGCAGCTACCTAAGGGGGCTGGGTAGCAATCAGCCCCAGCATTTT. The encoded protein is CASSYLRGLGSNQPQHF.

The chain carries TRBV6-5 and TRBJ2-5; maybe TRBD1 (6 bases). Germline CDR1 MNHEY, CDR2 SVGAGI. The CDR3 consists of 15 residues. V lost 6 bases to trimming and J lost 2 bases, with 16 bases between them. CDR3 DNA: TGTGCCAGCAGCGGCTTCGGGACACCTCAAGAGACCCAGTACTTC. It codes for CASSGFGTPQETQYF.

The chain couples TRBV5-5 to TRBJ1-5; D gene unclear. V shed 6 bases and J shed 4 bases, with 17 bases lying between them. The germline V gene has CDR1 SGHKS and CDR2 YYEKEE (reference sequence). This CDR3 spans 15 amino acids. The CDR3 region is CASTLSPGSNQPQHF. CDR3 bases: TGTGCCAGCACCCTATCTCCGGGATCAAATCAGCCCCAGCATTTT. Based on the CDR3 plus reference TRBV5-5 and TRBJ1-5, the full variable domain is DAGVTQSPTHLIKTRGQQVTLRCSPISGHKSVSWYQQVLGQGPQFIFQYYEKEERGRGNFPDRFSARQFPNYSSELNVNALLLGDSALYLCASTLSPGSNQPQHFGDGTRLSIL.

This chain uses TRBV30 with TRBJ2-3; D is unclear. The V and J ends lost 3 bases and 2 bases respectively, with 3 bases between them. The CDR3 loop spans 11 amino acids. Germline V lookup: CDR1 GTSNPN, CDR2 SVGIG (reference sequence). The CDR3: CAWSNTDTQYF. The DNA of the CDR3 is TGTGCCTGGAGCAACACAGATACGCAGTATTTT.

The chain links TRBV7-9 to TRBJ2-5; maybe TRBD2 (6 bases). Germline V gene data show CDR1 as SEHNR and CDR2 as FQNEAQ (reference sequence). CDR3 length: 14 residues. Trimming removed 2 bases at V and 5 bases at J, with 12 bases between. CDR3: CASSLSGVRETQYF. The CDR3 coding sequence is TGTGCCAGCAGCTTATCGGGAGTTAGGGAGACCCAGTACTTC.

The J gene is TRBJ2-7, the V gene TRBV14, with a possible D match to TRBD1 (5 bases). The CDR3 has 14 amino acids. V was cut by 3 bases and J by 4 bases, with 13 bases left in between. Germline V lookup: CDR1 SGHDN, CDR2 FVKESK. The CDR3 protein is CASSHGRARYEQYF. The CDR3 coding sequence is TGTGCCAGCAGCCATGGCAGGGCTCGATACGAGCAGTACTTC.

This chain links TRBV2 with TRBJ2-2; 7 nucleotides match TRBD2. CDR3 length: 15 amino acids. V gave up 5 bases and J gave up 3 bases; unmatched junction bases: 6. CDR1 is SNHLY and CDR2 is FYNNEI in the germline V gene. CDR3 residues: CASSRGGEYTGELFF. The CDR3, as DNA: TGTGCCAGCAGTCGTGGGGGGGAGTACACCGGGGAGCTGTTTTTT.

The gene calls are TRBV28 and TRBJ1-2; D is possibly TRBD1 (5 bases). The V gene lost 8 bases and the J gene lost 8 bases, with 15 bases spanning the gap. CDR3 length: 12 amino acids. Germline CDR1 reads MDHEN; CDR2 reads SYDVKM. The CDR3 reads CASGSQAVGYTF. CDR3 DNA sequence: TGTGCCAGCGGCTCACAGGCGGTCGGCTACACCTTC.